This TCR beta chain was found in a study of blood T cell repertoires in COVID-19. TCRdb keeps only in-frame clones here, not all; method: immunoSEQ multiplex PCR. The sample shows about 360,000 clones, around 87% of them seen only once. The sequence was collected from a young man who had recovered from COVID-19. Input material: PBMCs or T cells enriched from blood (not recorded which).

This CDR3 is CASSSQGAAYNEQFF. As DNA, the CDR3 is TGTGCCAGCAGCAGCCAGGGGGCAGCCTACAATGAGCAGTTCTTC. This chain connects TRBV6-5 to TRBJ2-1; 8 bases are shared with TRBD1. Germline lookup yields CDR1 MNHEY and CDR2 SVGAGI. V lost 6 bases, J lost 2 bases, and 6 bases stayed unmatched. The CDR3 contains 15 residues.